One sample yielded the 13 T cell receptor beta chains listed below, sequenced in a study of shared clonotypes between healthy human individuals. Profiled with immunoSEQ multiplex PCR; TCRdb holds only in-frame clones, not every one. The sample holds more than 2 million clones, 90% to 95% seen once. The naive CD8 population came from CD45RO-negative cells selected for CCR7, without terminally differentiated effector memory CD45RA+ cells. What was sequenced was naive CD8+ T cells from PBMCs. The receptors were sampled from a man aged 18-30 years in good health. Some clones in this sample may be carry-over from other donors' samples.

This chain joins TRBV2 and TRBJ1-1, with D possibly being TRBD1 (5 bases). This CDR3 region has 18 residues. Trimming pared 6 bases from V and 0 bases from J, leaving 23 bases between. Germline loops: CDR1 SNHLY, CDR2 FYNNEI. As DNA, the CDR3 is TGTGCCAGCAGCGAAATCATGGGACGGAGACTCATGAACACTGAAGCTTTCTTT. Amino acid sequence: CASSEIMGRRLMNTEAFF.

This chain uses TRBV10-3 with TRBJ1-1; 10 bases match TRBD1. J lost 9 bases, V lost 6 bases, and 7 bases had no gene match. The germline V gene has CDR1 ENHRY and CDR2 SYGVKD. The CDR3 sequence is 13 residues long. The CDR3 DNA reads TGTGCCATCAGCTTAGGGACAGGGGAACAAGCTTTCTTT. Its protein product is CAISLGTGEQAFF.

The chain uses TRBV11-2 and TRBJ1-2; D not certain. The CDR3 extends over 14 amino acids. Germline CDR1 is SGHAT and CDR2 is FQNNGV. The V end was cut by 1 base, the J end by 4 bases, with 10 bases between. In DNA form, the CDR3 reads TGTGCCAGCAGCTTAGGGCACGGTTCCTATGGCTACACCTTC. Protein sequence: CASSLGHGSYGYTF.

The rearrangement links TRBV6-6 to TRBJ2-7; a possible D gene is TRBD2 (5 bases). Deletions cut 2 bases from V and 0 bases from J, with 11 bases between. Germline V gene lookup returns CDR1 MNHNY and CDR2 SVGAGI (reference sequence). There are 15 residues in the CDR3. CDR3 DNA: TGTGCCAGCAGTTACCCGCCAGCGGCCTCCTACGAGCAGTACTTC. As protein: CASSYPPAASYEQYF.

The chain is built from TRBV4-2 and TRBJ2-7; tentatively, D is TRBD1 (6 bases). The CDR3 is 16 residues long. The germline V gene has CDR1 LGHNA and CDR2 YNFKEQ. The germline V and J ends were trimmed by 2 bases and 2 bases, with 16 bases remaining between them. Written as DNA, the CDR3 is TGTGCCAGCAGCCAAAACTCAGGGGCCGCCGCCTACGAGCAGTACTTC. Amino acids: CASSQNSGAAAYEQYF.

This chain joins TRBV5-5 and TRBJ2-7; 7 bases fit TRBD1. This CDR3 is 16 amino acids long. Trimming at V came to 0 bases and at J to 3 bases, leaving 9 bases not matched to a gene. Germline lookup yields CDR1 SGHKS and CDR2 YYEKEE (reference sequence). CDR3 coding DNA: TGTGCCAGCAGCTTGGAGAGTCATACAGGGGTCTACGAGCAGTACTTC. Protein: CASSLESHTGVYEQYF.

This chain links TRBV6-5 with TRBJ1-2; no firm D call. Germline CDR1 and CDR2: MNHEY and SVGAGI. The germline V and J ends were trimmed by 0 bases and 3 bases, with 14 bases remaining between them. The CDR3 loop spans 16 amino acids. The CDR3 DNA reads TGTGCCAGCAGTTACTCAGCTCTTAGGGCCTACTATGGCTACACCTTC. Its protein is CASSYSALRAYYGYTF.

The chain couples TRBV2 to TRBJ1-2; D uncertain. V dropped 4 bases and J dropped 2 bases, with 8 bases sitting between them. The CDR3 is 13 residues long. CDR1 and CDR2 from the germline V gene are SNHLY and FYNNEI. CDR3 in amino acids: CASSVKGNYGYTF. For the CDR3, the DNA is TGTGCCAGCAGTGTTAAGGGAAACTATGGCTACACCTTC.

The V gene is TRBV6-5, the J gene TRBJ1-1; D not certain. CDR3 size: 14 residues. Trimming pared 5 bases from V and 5 bases from J, leaving 15 bases between. CDR1 is MNHEY, CDR2 SVGAGI, per germline. The CDR3 bases are TGTGCCAGCAGTAACTGGGGTACGGGGACTGAAGCTTTCTTT. Residues: CASSNWGTGTEAFF.

The rearrangement links TRBV19 to TRBJ2-7; either TRBD1 or TRBD2 may fit D (6 bases each). The CDR3 covers 15 residues. V gave up 3 bases and J gave up 6 bases, with 18 bases separating them. Germline assignment: CDR1 LNHDA and CDR2 SQIVND (reference sequence). CDR3 DNA sequence: TGTGCCAGTAGTATGTCCGGGGGCCCCCTTGGCGAGCAGTACTTC. Its protein product is CASSMSGGPLGEQYF.

This clone has only one observation. This chain connects TRBV7-9 to TRBJ1-5; TRBD1 matches at 8 bases. The CDR3 covers 15 residues. The V gene end was trimmed by 4 bases and the J gene end by 2 bases; junction bases not matched to a gene: 4. The germline gives CDR1 SEHNR, CDR2 FQNEAQ (reference sequence). The CDR3 DNA sequence: TGTGCCAGCAGCTCGGACAGGGATGGCAATCAGCCCCAGCATTTT. This encodes CASSSDRDGNQPQHF.

The chain carries TRBV5-1 and TRBJ2-7; 8 positions match TRBD2. V lost 5 bases and J lost 5; bases outside the gene matches: 9. CDR3 length equals 14 residues. Germline-derived CDR1 and CDR2 are SGHRS and YFSETQ. In DNA form, the CDR3 reads TGCGCCAGCAGATTAAGCGGGAGTGTGAACGAGCAGTACTTC. Translating gives CASRLSGSVNEQYF. The whole variable domain, filled in from reference TRBV5-1 and TRBJ2-7, reads KAGVTQTPRYLIKTRGQQVTLSCSPISGHRSVSWYQQTPGQGLQFLFEYFSETQRNKGNFPGRFSGRQFSNSRSEMNVSTLELGDSALYLCASRLSGSVNEQYFGPGTRLTVT.

The chain has TRBV7-3 and TRBJ2-1; maybe TRBD2 (5 bases). Germline V gives CDR1 SGHTA, CDR2 FQGTGA. Trimming shortened V by 2 bases and J by 4 bases, and 15 bases separated the two germline ends. CDR3 length: 16 amino acids. Written as DNA, the CDR3 is TGTGCCAGCAGCTTAGTTCGGGGAGCCCGATACAATGAGCAGTTCTTC. It yields the protein CASSLVRGARYNEQFF.